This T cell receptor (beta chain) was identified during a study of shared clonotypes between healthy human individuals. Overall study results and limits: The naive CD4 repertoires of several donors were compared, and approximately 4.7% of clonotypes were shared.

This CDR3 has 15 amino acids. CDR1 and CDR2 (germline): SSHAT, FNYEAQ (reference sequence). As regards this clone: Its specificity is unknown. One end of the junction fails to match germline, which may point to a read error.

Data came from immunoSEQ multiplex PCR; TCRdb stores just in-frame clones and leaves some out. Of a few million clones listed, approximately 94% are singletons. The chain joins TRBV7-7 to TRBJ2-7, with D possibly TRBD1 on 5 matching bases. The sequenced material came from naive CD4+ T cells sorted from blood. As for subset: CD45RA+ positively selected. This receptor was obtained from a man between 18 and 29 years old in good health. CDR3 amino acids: CASSLGASQTYEQYF. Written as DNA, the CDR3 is TGTGCTAGCAGCTTAGGGGCCAGTCAGACCTACGAGCAGTACTTC.